This TCR beta chain was observed in a study of CD8+ T cells in alopecia areata. In the study overall: Tofacitinib was taken orally by treated patients, and the dose was 5 to 10 mg twice daily. Whole-study results and caveats: Scalp sample data also include resident alphabeta T cells from normal skin.

In each case, RNA was isolated and then reverse transcribed into cDNA as the sequencing template. Assay used: immunoSEQ multiplex PCR; TCRdb lists only in-frame clones, some missing. The sample has roughly 97,000 clones; about 40% are singletons. In the case of this clone: Antigen specificity is unknown.

Germline CDR1 reads LNHNV; CDR2 reads YYDKDF (reference sequence). V shed 1 base and J 0 bases; nucleotides not matched to a gene: 0. This CDR3 is 15 amino acids long. Alopecia areata patients provided lesional scalp punch biopsies and peripheral blood, both collected for the study. This TCR derives from a human donor with alopecia areata. Sequenced material: CD4+ T cells sorted from blood. V is TRBV15 and J is TRBJ1-1; 9 positions match TRBD1. CDR3 region: CATSRGQGVNTEAFF. In DNA form, the CDR3 reads TGTGCCACCAGCAGAGGACAGGGGGTGAACACTGAAGCTTTCTTT. The entire variable domain, with the rest obtained from reference TRBV15 and TRBJ1-1, is as follows: DAMVIQNPRYQVTQFGKPVTLSCSQTLNHNVMYWYQQKSSQAPKLLFHYYDKDFNNEADTPDNFQSRRPNTSFCFLDIRSPGLGDTAMYLCATSRGQGVNTEAFFGQGTRLTVV.